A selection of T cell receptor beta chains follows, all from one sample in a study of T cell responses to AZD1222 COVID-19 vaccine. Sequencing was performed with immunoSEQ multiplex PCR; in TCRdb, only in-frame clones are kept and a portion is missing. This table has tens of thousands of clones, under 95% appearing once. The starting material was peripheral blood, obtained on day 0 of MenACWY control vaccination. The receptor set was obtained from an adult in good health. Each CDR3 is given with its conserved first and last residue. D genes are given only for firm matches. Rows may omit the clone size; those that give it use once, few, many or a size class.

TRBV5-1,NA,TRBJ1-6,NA,TGCGCCAGCAGCATAATGTATAATTCACCCCTCCACTTT,CASSIMYNSPLHF
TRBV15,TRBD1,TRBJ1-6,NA,TGTGCCACCAGCAGAGGACGGGACAGGGCGGCCTCCTATAATTCACCCCTCCACTTT,CATSRGRDRAASYNSPLHF
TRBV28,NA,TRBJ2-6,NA,TGTGCCAGCAGTTCCCCTCCGAGCTCTGGGGCCAACGTCCTGACTTTC,CASSSPPSSGANVLTF
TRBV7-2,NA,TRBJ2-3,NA,TGTGCCAGCAGCTTAGGGGCGGGGGCCCGCACAGATACGCAGTATTTT,CASSLGAGARTDTQYF
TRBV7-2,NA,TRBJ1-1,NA,TGTGCCAGCAGCTTCCACCCCGGTTCTGAAGCTTTCTTT,CASSFHPGSEAFF
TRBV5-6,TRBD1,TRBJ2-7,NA,TGTGCCAGCAGGAAACAGGGGTCTTCTCTTTACGAGCAGTACTTC,CASRKQGSSLYEQYF
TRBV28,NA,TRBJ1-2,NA,TGTGCCAGCAACACGGGGAGGCTAGGGGGCTACACCTTC,CASNTGRLGGYTF
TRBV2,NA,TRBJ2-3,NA,TGTGCCAGCAGTGACCTAGATACGCAGTATTTT,CASSDLDTQYF
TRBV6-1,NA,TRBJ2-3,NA,TGTGCCAGCAGTGAAAATTCTATCCTCACAGATACGCAGTATTTT,CASSENSILTDTQYF
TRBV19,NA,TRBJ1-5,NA,TGTGCCAGTAGTATCGGAAAAGCTGGGGCTGGCAATCAGCCCCAGCATTTT,CASSIGKAGAGNQPQHF
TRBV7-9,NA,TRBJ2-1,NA,TGTGCCAGCAGCAAGGGACCCGCCTACTCCTACAATGAGCAGTTCTTC,CASSKGPAYSYNEQFF
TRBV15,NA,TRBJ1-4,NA,TGTGCCACCAGCAGAGATCGTCGGGGAGGGGAAAAACTGTTTTTT,CATSRDRRGGEKLFF
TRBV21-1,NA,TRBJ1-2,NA,TGTGCCAGCAGCGCCCGCGGGACAGGGGTCGACGGCTACACCTTC,CASSARGTGVDGYTF
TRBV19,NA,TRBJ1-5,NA,TGTGCCAGTAGTTACAGGAATAGCAATCAGCCCCAGCATTTT,CASSYRNSNQPQHF
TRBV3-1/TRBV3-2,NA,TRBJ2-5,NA,TGTGCCAGCAGTATCCAAGAGACCCAGTACTTC,CASSIQETQYF
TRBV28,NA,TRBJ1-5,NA,TGTGCCAGCAGTTTGGCCCAGAGGGGCAATCAGCCCCAGCATTTT,CASSLAQRGNQPQHF
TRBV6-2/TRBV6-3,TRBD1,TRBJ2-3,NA,TGTGCCAGCAGCCAACAGGGGGCTGGGGATACGCAGTATTTT,CASSQQGAGDTQYF
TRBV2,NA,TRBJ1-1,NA,TGTGCCAGCAGCTCATCGGGCACTGAAGCTTTCTTT,CASSSSGTEAFF
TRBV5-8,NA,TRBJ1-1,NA,TGTGCCAGCAGCTTCCAGAGCCACACTGAAGCTTTCTTT,CASSFQSHTEAFF
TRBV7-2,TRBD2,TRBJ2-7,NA,TGTGCCAGCAGCTTACCGGGGGGCTACGAGCAGTACTTC,CASSLPGGYEQYF
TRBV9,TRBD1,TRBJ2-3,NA,TGTGCCAGCAGCGGTGACAGGGACCCGAGGACAGATACGCAGTATTTT,CASSGDRDPRTDTQYF
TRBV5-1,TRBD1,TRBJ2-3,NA,TGCGCCAGCAGCTGGAACGACAGGGCCACAGATACGCAGTATTTT,CASSWNDRATDTQYF
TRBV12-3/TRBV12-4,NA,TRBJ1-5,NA,TGTGCCAGCAGTTTGGCAGTAGTGACGCCCCAGCATTTT,CASSLAVVTPQHF
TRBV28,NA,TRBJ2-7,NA,TGTGCCAGCAGTTCGGGGACAAACGAGCAGTACTTC,CASSSGTNEQYF
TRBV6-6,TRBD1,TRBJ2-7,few,TGTGCCAGCACCCTGCCCGGACAGGGCTACGAGCAGTACTTC,CASTLPGQGYEQYF
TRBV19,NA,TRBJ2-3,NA,TGTGCCAGTAGTAAGCAGGTAACGATCACAGATACGCAGTATTTT,CASSKQVTITDTQYF
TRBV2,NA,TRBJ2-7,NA,TGTGCCAGCAAAGAGACAGGGCCGGAGGGAGAGCAGTACTTC,CASKETGPEGEQYF
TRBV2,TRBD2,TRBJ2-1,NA,TGTGCCAGCAGTGAATTCGGAACTAGCGCGAGCTCCTACAATGAGCAGTTCTTC,CASSEFGTSASSYNEQFF
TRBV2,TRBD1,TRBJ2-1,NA,TGTGCCAGCAGTGCGACAGGGAGCTCCTACAATGAGCAGTTCTTC,CASSATGSSYNEQFF
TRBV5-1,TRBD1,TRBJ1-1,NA,TGCGCCAGCGGGGACAGGGTTGGGACTGAAGCTTTCTTT,CASGDRVGTEAFF
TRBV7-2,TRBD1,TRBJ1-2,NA,TGTGCCAGCAGCTTAGCCGGGACAGGGGTGGACTATGGCTACACCTTC,CASSLAGTGVDYGYTF
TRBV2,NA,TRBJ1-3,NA,TGTGCCAGCAGTGTTCCAAGCTCTGGAAACACCATATATTTT,CASSVPSSGNTIYF
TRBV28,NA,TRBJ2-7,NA,TGTGCCAGCAGTCAGGCGGGGGCTTGGGTATCCGACTACGAGCAGTACTTC,CASSQAGAWVSDYEQYF
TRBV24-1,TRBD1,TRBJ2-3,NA,TGTGCCACCAGCCCGACAGGGTACGTAGATACGCAGTATTTT,CATSPTGYVDTQYF
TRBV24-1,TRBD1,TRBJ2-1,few,TGTGCCACGGAAGGGGACAGGGGCAATGAGCAGTTCTTC,CATEGDRGNEQFF
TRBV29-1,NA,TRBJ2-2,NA,TGCAGCGTTGAAGAGCAAGGGGAGCTGTTTTTT,CSVEEQGELFF
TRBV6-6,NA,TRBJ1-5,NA,TGTGCCAGCACTAGGACTGATTATAGCAATCAGCCCCAGCATTTT,CASTRTDYSNQPQHF
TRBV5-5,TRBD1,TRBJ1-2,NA,TGTGCCAGCAGCACCGGGACAGGGGTTAACTATGGCTACACCTTC,CASSTGTGVNYGYTF
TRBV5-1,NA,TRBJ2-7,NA,TGCGCCAGCATGGCCGATGCCTACGAGCAGTACTTC,CASMADAYEQYF
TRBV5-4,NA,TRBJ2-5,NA,TGTGCCAGCAGCTTGTTAAAGGGATCAAACGGGGAAGAGACCCAGTACTTC,CASSLLKGSNGEETQYF
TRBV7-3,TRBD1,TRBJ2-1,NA,TGTGCCAGCAGGAGGGACAGGACTTACAATGAGCAGTTCTTC,CASRRDRTYNEQFF
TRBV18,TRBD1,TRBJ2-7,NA,TGTGCCAGCTCACCCCCCGGGACAGGGTCCTACGAGCAGTACTTC,CASSPPGTGSYEQYF
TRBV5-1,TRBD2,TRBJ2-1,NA,TGCGCCAGCAGCTTGGGGCCCACCCTAACTAGCGGGAGGGTGGGTGATGAGCAGTTCTTC,CASSLGPTLTSGRVGDEQFF
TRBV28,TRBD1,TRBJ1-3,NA,TGTGCCAGCAGGGGACAGGGGTTCGGAAACACCATATATTTT,CASRGQGFGNTIYF
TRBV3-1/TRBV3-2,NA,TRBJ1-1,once,TGTGCCAGCAGCCAAAATTTCCGGGACCGAAGGGATCAAGGTACTGAAGCTTTCTTT,CASSQNFRDRRDQGTEAFF